A single sample is the source of the 14 T cell receptor beta chains below, sequenced in a study of T cell responses to AZD1222 COVID-19 vaccine. Profiled with immunoSEQ multiplex PCR; TCRdb holds only in-frame clones, not every one. The table records around 95,000 clones, approximately 90% of them present only once. This specimen was peripheral blood, taken on day 0 of AZD1222 vaccination. Receptors originate from an adult in good health.

This clone was seen once. The chain is built from TRBV6-6 and TRBJ2-7; perhaps TRBD1 as D (6 bases). Germline-derived CDR1 and CDR2 are MNHNY and SVGAGI (reference sequence). The CDR3 is 14 residues long. V lost 6 bases, J lost 3 bases, and 15 bases lay in between. CDR3 bases: TGTGCCAGCAGCTCTCGGGACACCCTCTACGAGCAGTACTTC. Its protein product is CASSSRDTLYEQYF.

The chain uses TRBV5-1 and TRBJ1-4; D remains unclear. CDR1 is SGHRS and CDR2 is YFSETQ in the germline V gene. This CDR3 contains 15 residues. Deletions cut 4 bases from V and 7 bases from J, with 17 bases between. Written as DNA, the CDR3 is TGCGCCAGCAGCCGGACGCAGGACGCAGGTGAAAAACTGTTTTTT. Translation: CASSRTQDAGEKLFF.

The chain combines TRBV14 with TRBJ2-7; 7 bases are shared with TRBD2. The CDR3 is 15 amino acids. Losses at the gene ends were 4 bases for V and 0 bases for J; bases not matched to a gene: 6. The germline CDR1 and CDR2 sequences are SGHDN and FVKESK. The CDR3 here is CASSRERGSSYEQYF. For the CDR3, the DNA is TGTGCCAGCAGCCGAGAGCGGGGAAGCTCCTACGAGCAGTACTTC.

V usage is TRBV4-2 and J usage is TRBJ2-4, with D perhaps matching TRBD1 (6 bases). CDR1 and CDR2 (germline): LGHNA, YNFKEQ. The CDR3 covers 16 residues. Trimming left V 1 base short and J 0 bases short, with 10 bases between. DNA of the CDR3: TGTGCCAGCAGCCAAGGGACAGACCTAGCCAAAAACATTCAGTACTTC. This translates into CASSQGTDLAKNIQYF.

Concerning this clone itself: A read error may produce the germline difference seen at one junction end. The rearrangement uses TRBV3-1 (or the pseudogene TRBV3-2) and TRBJ1-1; D gene ambiguous. The CDR3 is made up of 13 amino acids. Germline loops: CDR1 LGHDT, CDR2 YNNKEL (reference sequence). CDR3 DNA: TGTGCCAGCAGCAAAGACTTGAACACTGAAGCTTTCTTT. Translating it yields CASSKDLNTEAFF.

V and J are TRBV9 and TRBJ1-2; 8 bases map to TRBD1. CDR1 and CDR2 from the germline V gene are SGDLS and YYNGEE. V lost 4 bases to trimming and J lost 1 base; unmatched junction nucleotides: 9. This CDR3 region has 16 residues. CDR3 protein: CASSPGTGQINYGYTF. The CDR3 nucleotides read TGTGCCAGCAGCCCCGGGACAGGACAGATTAACTATGGCTACACCTTC.

The rearrangement joins TRBV2 to TRBJ1-5; 9 bases align to TRBD1. From germline, CDR1 is SNHLY and CDR2 FYNNEI. Trimming cost V 7 bases and J 6 bases; bases outside gene matches: 4. There are 13 residues in the CDR3. The chain's CDR3 is CASKDRGVQPQHF. CDR3 DNA sequence: TGTGCCAGCAAGGACAGGGGTGTTCAGCCCCAGCATTTT.

This chain joins TRBV6-4 and TRBJ2-5; 9 bases map to TRBD2. Unmatched junction bases numbered 3, after V lost 3 bases and J lost 1 base. Germline CDR1 reads MRHNA; CDR2 reads SNTAGT. The CDR3 runs 15 residues. This chain's CDR3 is CASSEAGGGQETQYF. The CDR3, as DNA: TGTGCCAGCAGTGAAGCGGGAGGCGGCCAAGAGACCCAGTACTTC.

The V and J genes are TRBV7-8 and TRBJ2-7; weak D call: TRBD1 (6 bases). Germline V gene sequence: CDR1 SGHVS, CDR2 FQNEAQ. V was shortened by 0 bases and J by 3 bases, with 12 bases between the two germline ends. The CDR3 totals 15 residues. CDR3 sequence reads: CASSLANRVGYEQYF. The CDR3 bases are TGTGCCAGCAGCTTAGCAAACAGGGTAGGCTACGAGCAGTACTTC.

The chain recombines TRBV11-3 with TRBJ1-2; TRBD1 might be the D (6 bases). Trimming took off 5 bases at V and 7 bases at J, with 14 bases between the two ends. The CDR3 is 13 amino acids. CDR1 and CDR2 from the germline V gene are SGHNT and YENEEA. Written as DNA, the CDR3 is TGTGCCAGCAGCGATACTAACAGGGTTGGCTACACCTTC. This gives the protein CASSDTNRVGYTF.

The chain recombines TRBV28 with TRBJ1-6; 8 bases line up with TRBD1. Germline V gene sequence: CDR1 MDHEN, CDR2 SYDVKM. V dropped 5 bases and J dropped 13; count of bases not matched to a gene: 13. The CDR3 is 15 amino acids. The CDR3 region is CASSAGTGSRYPLHF. CDR3 sequence (DNA): TGTGCCAGCAGTGCCGGGACAGGCTCCCGCTATCCCCTCCACTTT.

The rearrangement joins TRBV6-5 to TRBJ1-2; TRBD1 aligns across 7 bases. The CDR3 has 14 residues. Per the germline V gene, CDR1 is MNHEY and CDR2 is SVGAGI. With 4 bases clipped from V and 9 bases from J, the junction kept 11 bases outside the gene matches. The CDR3 nucleotides read TGTGCCAGCAGTTGGTCCGGGACAGAGATAAGCTACACCTTC. This codes for CASSWSGTEISYTF.

The rearrangement joins TRBV28 to TRBJ2-1, with 9 bases matching TRBD2. The CDR3 runs 14 residues. Germline lookup yields CDR1 MDHEN and CDR2 SYDVKM. V trimming: 5 bases; J trimming: 7 bases; junction bases outside the gene matches: 6. DNA of the CDR3: TGTGCCAGCAGTACCCCTAGCGGGATTAATGAGCAGTTCTTC. This translates into CASSTPSGINEQFF. The variable domain in full, with the rest retrieved from reference TRBV28 and TRBJ2-1, is DVKVTQSSRYLVKRTGEKVFLECVQDMDHENMFWYRQDPGLGLRLIYFSYDVKMKEKGDIPEGYSVSREKKERFSLILESASTNQTSMYLCASSTPSGINEQFFGPGTRLTVL.

This chain uses TRBV28 with TRBJ2-3; D possibly corresponds to TRBD2 (7 bases). The CDR3 runs 16 residues. The germline CDR1 and CDR2 sequences are MDHEN and SYDVKM. With 2 bases removed from V and 2 bases from J, the gap between germline ends came to 14 bases. The CDR3 region is CASSLHGGGTTDTQYF. The CDR3 DNA is TGTGCCAGCAGTTTACACGGCGGGGGCACCACAGATACGCAGTATTTT.